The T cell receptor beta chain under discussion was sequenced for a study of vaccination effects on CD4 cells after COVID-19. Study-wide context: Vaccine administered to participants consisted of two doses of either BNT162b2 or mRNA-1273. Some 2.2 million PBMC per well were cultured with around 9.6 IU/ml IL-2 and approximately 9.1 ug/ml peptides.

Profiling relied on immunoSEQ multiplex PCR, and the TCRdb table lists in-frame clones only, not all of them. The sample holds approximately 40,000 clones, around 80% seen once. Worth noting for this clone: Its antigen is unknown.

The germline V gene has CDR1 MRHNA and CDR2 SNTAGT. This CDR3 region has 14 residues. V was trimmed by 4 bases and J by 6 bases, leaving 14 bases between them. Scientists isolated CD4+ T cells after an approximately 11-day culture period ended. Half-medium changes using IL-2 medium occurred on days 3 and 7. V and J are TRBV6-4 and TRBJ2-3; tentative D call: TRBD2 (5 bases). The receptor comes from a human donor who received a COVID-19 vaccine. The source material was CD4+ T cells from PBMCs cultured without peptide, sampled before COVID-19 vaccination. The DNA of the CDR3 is TGTGCCAGCAGTGTAGGGTCAGAGCGGGATACGCAGTATTTT. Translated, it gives CASSVGSERDTQYF.